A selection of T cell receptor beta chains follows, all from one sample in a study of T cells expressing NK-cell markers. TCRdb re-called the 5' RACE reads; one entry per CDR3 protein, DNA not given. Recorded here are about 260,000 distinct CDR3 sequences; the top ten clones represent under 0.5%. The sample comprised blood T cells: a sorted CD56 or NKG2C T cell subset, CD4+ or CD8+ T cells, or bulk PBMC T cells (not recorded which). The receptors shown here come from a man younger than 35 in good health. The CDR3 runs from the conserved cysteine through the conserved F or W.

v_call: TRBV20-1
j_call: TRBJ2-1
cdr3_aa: CSARLGGAFNEQFF

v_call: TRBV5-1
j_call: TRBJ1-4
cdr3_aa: CASSPDRGRSYEKLFF

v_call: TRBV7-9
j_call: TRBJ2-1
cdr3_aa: CASSLRGLTSGFTEQFF

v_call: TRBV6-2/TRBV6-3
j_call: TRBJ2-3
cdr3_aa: CASSYAPGGNTQYF

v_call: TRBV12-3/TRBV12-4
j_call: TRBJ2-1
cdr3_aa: CASRGRYNEQFF

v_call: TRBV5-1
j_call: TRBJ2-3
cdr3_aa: CASSLSSGTDTQYF

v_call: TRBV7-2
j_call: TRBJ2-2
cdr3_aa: CASSAFPYTGELFF

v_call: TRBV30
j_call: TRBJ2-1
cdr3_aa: CAWTVQGGGTSGRPYNEQFF

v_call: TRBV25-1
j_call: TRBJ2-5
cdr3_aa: CASSEATRRETQYF

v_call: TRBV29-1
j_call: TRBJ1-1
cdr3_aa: CSAYGQGTPEAFF

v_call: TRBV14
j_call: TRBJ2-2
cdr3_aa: CASSQGGRGLTGELFF

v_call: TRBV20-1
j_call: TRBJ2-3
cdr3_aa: CSAKIQEYTDTQYF

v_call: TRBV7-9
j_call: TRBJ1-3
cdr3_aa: CASSLGRSRENTIYF

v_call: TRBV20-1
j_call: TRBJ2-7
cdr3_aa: CSARWTVSYEQYF

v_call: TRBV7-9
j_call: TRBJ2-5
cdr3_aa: CASSPSGLAGKETQYF

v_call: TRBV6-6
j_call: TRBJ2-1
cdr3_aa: CASTPEAGNEQFF